The 13 T cell receptor beta chains below all came from one sample that was sequenced in a study of control samples from healthy donors and cancer patients (TCRdb year 2020). Library preparation used the immunoSEQ multiplex PCR assay. In its TCRdb copy, this immuneACCESS table keeps in-frame sequences only and misses some clones. Where compared with another copy, unresolved V genes explain less than half of these, and the others have no known cause. The sample contains about 150,000 clones, approximately 93% of them found a single time. Clones ranked in the top ten supply 2.4% of the sample. The sample was blood. These receptors were collected from a middle-aged man in good health.

As DNA, the CDR3 is TGTGCCAGCAGCCAAGAATGGTTTGGCGCTTTCTTT. Its protein product is CASSQEWFGAFF. The chain has TRBV14 and TRBJ1-1; D call uncertain. The CDR3 has 12 residues. V lost 0 bases to trimming and J lost 11 bases, with 10 bases between them. Germline assignment: CDR1 SGHDN and CDR2 FVKESK. Based on the CDR3 plus reference TRBV14 and TRBJ1-1, the full variable domain is EAGVTQFPSHSVIEKGQTVTLRCDPISGHDNLYWYRRVMGKEIKFLLHFVKESKQDESGMPNNRFLAERTGGTYSTLKVQPAELEDSGVYFCASSQEWFGAFFGQGTRLTVV.

The chain couples TRBV3-1 (or the pseudogene TRBV3-2) to TRBJ2-7, with D perhaps matching TRBD2 (5 bases). Germline CDR1 LGHDT, CDR2 YNNKEL (reference sequence). The germline V and J ends were trimmed by 7 bases and 0 bases, with 10 bases remaining between them. CDR3 length: 13 residues. CDR3 sequence reads: CASKRGSSYEQYF. CDR3 bases: TGTGCCAGCAAACGGGGTAGCTCCTACGAGCAGTACTTC.

The chain couples TRBV5-6 to TRBJ2-3; TRBD2 aligns across 8 bases. Germline CDR1 and CDR2: SGHDT and YYEEEE. The CDR3 extends over 15 amino acids. V was clipped by 2 bases and J by 4 bases; unmatched bases: 6. This chain's CDR3 is CASSFGTRYPDTQYF. CDR3 in DNA: TGTGCCAGCAGCTTTGGGACTAGGTATCCAGATACGCAGTATTTT.

J is TRBJ1-3 and V is TRBV6-1; D gene ambiguous. Trimming cost V 3 bases and J 0 bases, with 6 bases left between them. CDR1 is MNHNS and CDR2 is SASEGT in the germline V gene. The CDR3 is made up of 14 amino acids. This chain's CDR3 is CASSEPVSGNTIYF. CDR3 nucleotide sequence: TGTGCCAGCAGTGAGCCTGTCTCTGGAAACACCATATATTTT.

DNA for the CDR3: TGTGCCAGCAGCCCACAGGGCGGGAGCACAGATACGCAGTATTTT. It is translated as CASSPQGGSTDTQYF. The chain recombines TRBV28 with TRBJ2-3, with TRBD1 as a possible D gene (6 bases). The CDR3 has 15 amino acids. V lost 6 bases and J lost 0, with 13 bases in between. The V gene's germline CDR1 is MDHEN and CDR2 SYDVKM.

This clone has a count of ten or more. The chain couples TRBV27 to TRBJ2-7; possible D gene TRBD1, 6 bases. The ends were cut back, 5 bases at V and 0 bases at J, with 14 bases in the middle. The CDR3 runs to 15 residues. CDR1 is MNHEY, CDR2 SMNVEV, per germline (reference sequence). The CDR3 DNA reads as TGTGCCAGCAGTCGGACAGTCTTAAGCTCCTACGAGCAGTACTTC. It specifies CASSRTVLSSYEQYF.

V gene TRBV4-2 combines with J gene TRBJ1-5; the D is unclear. The CDR3 is made up of 14 amino acids. The V gene lost 1 base and the J gene lost 2 bases, with 6 bases spanning the gap. Germline loops: CDR1 LGHNA, CDR2 YNFKEQ. The CDR3 is CASSQATGNQPQHF. CDR3 DNA sequence: TGTGCCAGCAGCCAAGCTACAGGCAATCAGCCCCAGCATTTT.

V usage is TRBV18 and J usage is TRBJ2-3, with TRBD1 identical over 10 bases. CDR3 size: 14 residues. The germline CDR1 and CDR2 sequences are KGHSH and LQKENI. V shed 3 bases, J shed 4 bases, and the junction held 1 base outside the gene matches. CDR3 in DNA: TGTGCCAGCTCACCGGGACAGGGGTCAGATACGCAGTATTTT. Translating gives CASSPGQGSDTQYF.

The genes are TRBV7-9 and TRBJ2-1; the D gene is possibly TRBD1 (6 bases). Germline-derived CDR1 and CDR2 are SEHNR and FQNEAQ (reference sequence). V was pared by 4 bases and J by 3 bases, with 13 bases between. This CDR3 is built from 15 residues. This chain's CDR3 is CASSSHRELYNEQFF. CDR3 DNA: TGTGCCAGCAGCTCCCACAGGGAACTCTACAATGAGCAGTTCTTC.

The V gene is TRBV15, the J gene TRBJ1-1; no definite D call. Trimming stripped 0 bases from V and 1 base from J, with 6 bases between. The germline V gene has CDR1 LNHNV and CDR2 YYDKDF (reference sequence). The CDR3 loop spans 14 amino acids. In DNA, the CDR3 is TGTGCCACCAGCAGAGATAGCAGGAACACTGAAGCTTTCTTT. It specifies CATSRDSRNTEAFF.

The chain employs TRBV7-9 and TRBJ1-4, with D hard to call. The CDR3 spans 14 residues. Germline-derived CDR1 and CDR2 are SEHNR and FQNEAQ (reference sequence). Trimming removed 4 bases at V and 4 bases at J, with 10 bases between. CDR3 protein: CASSSGIRNEKLFF. The CDR3 bases are TGTGCCAGCAGCTCCGGGATACGTAATGAAAAACTGTTTTTT. Based on the CDR3 plus reference TRBV7-9 and TRBJ1-4, the full variable domain is DTGVSQNPRHKITKRGQNVTFRCDPISEHNRLYWYRQTLGQGPEFLTYFQNEAQLEKSRLLSDRFSAERPKGSFSTLEIQRTEQGDSAMYLCASSSGIRNEKLFFGSGTQLSVL.

The genes are TRBV28 and TRBJ1-5; D perhaps matches TRBD1 (5 bases). The germline V gene encodes CDR1 MDHEN and CDR2 SYDVKM. Trimming removed 6 bases from V and 3 bases from J, with 9 bases in between. The CDR3 is made up of 13 amino acids. The CDR3 is CASREGLNQPQHF. In DNA form, the CDR3 reads TGTGCCAGCAGGGAGGGGCTCAATCAGCCCCAGCATTTT.

The chain combines TRBV23-1 with TRBJ2-1; 11 nucleotides align to TRBD2. TRBV23-1 carries the ORF label, with uncertain function. The CDR3 extends over 19 amino acids. V lost 0 bases to trimming and J lost 0 bases; unmatched junction nucleotides: 7. The CDR3 loop is CASSQSLAGGISSYNEQFF. The CDR3 DNA follows: TGCGCCAGCAGTCAATCCCTAGCGGGAGGAATAAGCTCCTACAATGAGCAGTTCTTC.